These T cell receptor beta chains were read from a single sample in a study of T cells in tuberculosis. The method was immunoSEQ multiplex PCR; TCRdb's version includes in-frame clones alone and lacks a portion of them. This table has 29,000 or so clones, around 92% appearing once. Sequenced here: PBMCs, sampled at tuberculosis diagnosis. Source of these receptors: an adult with tuberculosis. Each CDR3 is given with its conserved first and last residue. D genes are given only for firm matches. Clone size is shown for a subset of rows, as once, few, many or a class of expanded clone.

- TRBJ2-7 TRBV28 - CASSLGRASYEQYF TGTGCCAGCAGTTTAGGGCGGGCTTCCTACGAGCAGTACTTC
- TRBJ1-2 TRBV9 - CASSEEDVRTYGYTF TGTGCCAGCAGCGAGGAGGATGTCCGCACCTATGGCTACACCTTC
TRBD2 TRBJ2-7 TRBV14 - CASSLSGVSYEQYF TGTGCCAGCAGCCTGAGCGGGGTATCCTACGAGCAGTACTTC
TRBD1 TRBJ1-6 TRBV30 - CAWSVQGATYNSPLHF TGTGCCTGGAGTGTACAGGGGGCAACCTATAATTCACCCCTCCACTTT
TRBD1 TRBJ1-5 TRBV7-8 once CASSLNRGLTNQPQHF TGTGCCAGCAGCTTAAACAGGGGACTTACCAATCAGCCCCAGCATTTT
TRBD2 TRBJ2-1 TRBV2 - CASSGGEPSGRGEQFF TGTGCCAGCAGTGGGGGGGAGCCTAGCGGGAGAGGTGAGCAGTTCTTC
- TRBJ2-3 TRBV13 - CASSSWGLGGTDTQYF TGTGCCAGCAGCTCCTGGGGGCTAGGAGGCACAGATACGCAGTATTTT
- TRBJ1-3 TRBV4-1 - CASSQGVQISGNTIYF TGCGCCAGCAGCCAAGGTGTACAGATCTCTGGAAACACCATATATTTT
TRBD1 TRBJ1-1 TRBV7-9 - CASSLAGQGSEAFF TGTGCCAGCAGCTTAGCGGGACAGGGGAGTGAAGCTTTCTTT
TRBD1 TRBJ2-7 TRBV9 - CASSSDRGRDEQYF TGTGCCAGCAGCTCGGACAGGGGGCGAGACGAGCAGTACTTC
TRBD1 TRBJ1-1 TRBV25-1 - CASTRDRGMNTEAFF TGTGCCAGCACTCGGGACAGGGGTATGAACACTGAAGCTTTCTTT
TRBD2 TRBJ2-7 TRBV10-3 - CASSLTSGAFYEQYF TGTGCCAGCAGTTTGACTAGCGGGGCCTTCTACGAGCAGTACTTC
- TRBJ2-7 TRBV9 - CASSVGNSGGEQYF TGTGCCAGCAGCGTAGGCAATAGCGGAGGCGAGCAGTACTTC
TRBD2 TRBJ2-1 TRBV13 - CASSSGTIYNEQFF TGTGCCAGCAGCTCCGGGACTATATACAATGAGCAGTTCTTC
TRBD2 TRBJ2-2 TRBV5-1 - CASSLVSGVLTGELFF TGCGCCAGCAGCTTGGTAAGCGGGGTCCTCACCGGGGAGCTGTTTTTT
- TRBJ2-1 TRBV27 - CASRTGSHEQFF TGTGCCAGCCGAACAGGTTCCCATGAGCAGTTCTTC
- TRBJ2-7 TRBV5-1 - CASTPQGLYEQYF TGCGCCAGCACCCCGCAGGGGCTCTACGAGCAGTACTTC
- TRBJ1-2 TRBV28 - CASSLRDIYGYTF TGTGCCAGCAGTTTAAGAGATATCTATGGCTACACCTTC
- TRBJ1-2 TRBV6-5 once CASRRFLYGYTF TGTGCCAGCAGGCGTTTTCTCTATGGCTACACCTTC
- TRBJ1-2 TRBV9 - CASSVSRGAFSYGYTF TGTGCCAGCAGCGTGTCCCGGGGGGCCTTCTCCTATGGCTACACCTTC
- TRBJ1-1 TRBV6-5 once CASSYSRGGNTEAFF TGTGCCAGCAGTTACTCGCGCGGGGGGAACACTGAAGCTTTCTTT
- TRBJ1-4 TRBV18 - CASSRGDGEKLFF TGTGCCAGCTCTCGGGGGGATGGTGAAAAACTGTTTTTT
TRBD1 TRBJ1-1 TRBV27 - CATRTGGDKAFF TGTGCCACCCGGACAGGGGGCGATAAAGCTTTCTTT
- TRBJ2-2 TRBV5-1 - CASSLVGPYGGLTGELFF TGCGCCAGCAGCTTGGTAGGGCCCTACGGCGGGCTCACCGGGGAGCTGTTTTTT
TRBD1 TRBJ1-6 TRBV9 - CASSASPRDRTSPLHF TGTGCCAGCAGCGCCTCCCCCCGGGACAGAACTTCACCCCTCCACTTT
TRBD1 TRBJ1-2 TRBV4-1 few CASSQDPRTGSNYGYTF TGCGCCAGCAGCCAAGATCCTAGGACAGGCTCTAACTATGGCTACACCTTC
TRBD2 TRBJ2-7 TRBV19 - CASRTGGGSYEQYF TGTGCCAGCCGGACGGGCGGGGGATCCTACGAGCAGTACTTC
- TRBJ1-2 TRBV6-5 - CASVDELDYGYTF TGTGCCAGCGTCGACGAGCTAGACTATGGCTACACCTTC
TRBD2 TRBJ2-1 TRBV7-9 - CASSLDTSGYNEQFF TGTGCCAGCAGCTTAGATACTAGCGGCTACAATGAGCAGTTCTTC
TRBD2 TRBJ2-2 TRBV5-1 - CASSPGRGLAGGQTGELFF TGCGCCAGCAGCCCTGGTCGGGGACTAGCGGGAGGGCAGACCGGGGAGCTGTTTTTT
- TRBJ2-5 TRBV27 - CASSLVRGGETQYF TGTGCCAGCAGTTTGGTGCGAGGGGGAGAGACCCAGTACTTC
TRBD2 TRBJ2-6 TRBV4-1 - CASSQEFRAGRAGANVLTF TGCGCCAGCAGCCAAGAATTTCGCGCAGGGAGGGCTGGGGCCAACGTCCTGACTTTC
- TRBJ2-3 TRBV19 - CASSLSRRADTQYF TGTGCCAGTAGCCTGAGCCGCCGGGCAGATACGCAGTATTTT
TRBD2 TRBJ2-7 TRBV6-5 - CASSYLILAGLGEQYF TGTGCCAGCAGTTACCTGATACTAGCGGGACTGGGCGAGCAGTACTTC
- TRBJ2-7 TRBV11-2 - CASSLTYEQYF TGTGCCAGCAGCCTAACCTACGAGCAGTACTTC
TRBD2 TRBJ2-7 TRBV28 - CASRQTSGHEQYF TGTGCCAGCAGACAAACTAGCGGCCACGAGCAGTACTTC
- TRBJ2-7 TRBV4-2 - CASSQESYVGGDYEQYF TGTGCCAGCAGCCAAGAGTCTTACGTGGGAGGCGACTACGAGCAGTACTTC
TRBD1 TRBJ1-3 TRBV7-8 - CASSPRTGPGNTIYF TGTGCCAGCAGCCCGAGGACAGGCCCAGGAAACACCATATATTTT
TRBD2 TRBJ2-1 TRBV5-6 - CASSLAGGGSSYNEQFF TGTGCCAGCAGCTTGGCCGGCGGGGGGAGCTCCTACAATGAGCAGTTCTTC
- TRBJ1-1 TRBV5-1 - CASSLAGGEKDTEAFF TGCGCCAGCAGCTTGGCCGGAGGGGAAAAAGACACTGAAGCTTTCTTT
- TRBJ1-5 TRBV29-1 - CSVKNFVSNQPQHF TGCAGCGTCAAAAACTTCGTTAGCAATCAGCCCCAGCATTTT
- TRBJ2-1 TRBV7-3 - CASSLTGVYNEQFF TGTGCCAGCAGCTTAACGGGAGTCTACAATGAGCAGTTCTTC
TRBD1 TRBJ1-4 TRBV7-9 - CASSEGQGIGTNEKLFF TGTGCCAGCAGCGAGGGACAGGGGATAGGAACTAATGAAAAACTGTTTTTT
- TRBJ1-2 TRBV2 - CASSLRLLARSGYTF TGTGCCAGCAGTCTTAGACTTCTCGCCCGAAGCGGCTACACCTTC
- TRBJ1-2 TRBV30 - CAWSVRYGGSGYTF TGTGCCTGGAGTGTACGCTACGGCGGGAGTGGCTACACCTTC
TRBD1 TRBJ1-6 TRBV2 - CASSEPDRASSYNSPLHF TGTGCCAGCAGTGAACCCGACAGGGCGAGCTCCTATAATTCACCCCTCCACTTT
TRBD1 TRBJ1-2 TRBV19 - CASSISGTANYGYTF TGTGCCAGTAGTATTAGTGGGACAGCCAACTATGGCTACACCTTC
- TRBJ2-2 TRBV5-1 - CASTLSRLGTGELFF TGCGCCAGCACCCTTTCTAGGCTTGGCACCGGGGAGCTGTTTTTT
TRBD2 TRBJ2-7 TRBV28 - CASRGGPALEQYF TGTGCCAGCCGGGGGGGTCCAGCTCTCGAGCAGTACTTC
TRBD2 TRBJ2-3 TRBV9 - CASSVVREGTDTQYF TGTGCCAGCAGCGTCGTTCGGGAGGGGACAGATACGCAGTATTTT
TRBD1 TRBJ1-2 TRBV5-4 - CASSLVGTAQGYTF TGTGCCAGCAGCTTGGTGGGGACAGCGCAAGGCTACACCTTC